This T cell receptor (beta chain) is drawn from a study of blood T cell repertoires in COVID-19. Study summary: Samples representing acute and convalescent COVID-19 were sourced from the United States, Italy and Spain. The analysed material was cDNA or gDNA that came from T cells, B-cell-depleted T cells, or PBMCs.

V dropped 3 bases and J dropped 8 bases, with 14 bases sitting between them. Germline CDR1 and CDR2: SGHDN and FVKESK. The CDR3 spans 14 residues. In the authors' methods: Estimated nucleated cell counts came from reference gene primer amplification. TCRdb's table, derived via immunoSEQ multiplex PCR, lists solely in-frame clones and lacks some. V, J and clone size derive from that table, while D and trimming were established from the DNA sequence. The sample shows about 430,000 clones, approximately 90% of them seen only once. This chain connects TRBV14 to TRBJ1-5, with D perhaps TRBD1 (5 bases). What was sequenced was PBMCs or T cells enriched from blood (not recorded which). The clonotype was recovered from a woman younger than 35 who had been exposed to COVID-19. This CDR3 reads CASSQPPGLEPQHF. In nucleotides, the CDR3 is TGTGCCAGCAGCCAGCCCCCAGGGTTGGAGCCCCAGCATTTT.